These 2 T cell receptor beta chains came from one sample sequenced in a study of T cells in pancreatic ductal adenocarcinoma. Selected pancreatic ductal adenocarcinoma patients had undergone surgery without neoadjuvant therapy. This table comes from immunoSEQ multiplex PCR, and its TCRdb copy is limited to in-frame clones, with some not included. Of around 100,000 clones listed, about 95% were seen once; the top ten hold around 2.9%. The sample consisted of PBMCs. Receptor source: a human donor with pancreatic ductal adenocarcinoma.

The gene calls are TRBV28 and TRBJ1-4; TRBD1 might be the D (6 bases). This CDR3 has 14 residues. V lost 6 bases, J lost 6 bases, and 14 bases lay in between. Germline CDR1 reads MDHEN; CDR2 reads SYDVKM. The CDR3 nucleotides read TGTGCCAGCAGCCTACAGGGAGAAGATGAAAAACTGTTTTTT. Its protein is CASSLQGEDEKLFF. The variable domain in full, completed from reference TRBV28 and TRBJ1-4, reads DVKVTQSSRYLVKRTGEKVFLECVQDMDHENMFWYRQDPGLGLRLIYFSYDVKMKEKGDIPEGYSVSREKKERFSLILESASTNQTSMYLCASSLQGEDEKLFFGSGTQLSVL.

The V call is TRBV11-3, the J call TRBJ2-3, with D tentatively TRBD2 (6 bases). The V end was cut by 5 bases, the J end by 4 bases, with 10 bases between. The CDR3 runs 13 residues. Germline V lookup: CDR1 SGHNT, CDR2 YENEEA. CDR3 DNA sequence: TGTGCCAGCAGCAAAGGGGAGGCAGATACGCAGTATTTT. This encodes CASSKGEADTQYF.